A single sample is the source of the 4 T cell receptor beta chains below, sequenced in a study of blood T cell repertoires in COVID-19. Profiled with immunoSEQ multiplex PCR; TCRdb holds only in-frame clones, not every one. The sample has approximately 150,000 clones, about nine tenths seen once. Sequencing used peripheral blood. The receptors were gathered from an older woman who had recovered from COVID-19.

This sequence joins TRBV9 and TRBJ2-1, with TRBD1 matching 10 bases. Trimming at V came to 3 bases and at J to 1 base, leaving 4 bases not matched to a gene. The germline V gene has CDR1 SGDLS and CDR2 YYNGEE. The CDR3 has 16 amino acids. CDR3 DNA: TGTGCCAGCAGCGGGCGGGACAGGGGATCCTACAATGAGCAGTTCTTC. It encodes CASSGRDRGSYNEQFF.

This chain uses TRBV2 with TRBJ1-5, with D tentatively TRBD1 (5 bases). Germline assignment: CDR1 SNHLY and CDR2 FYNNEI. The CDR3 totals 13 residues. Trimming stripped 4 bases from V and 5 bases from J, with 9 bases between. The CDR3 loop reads CASSGRAYQPQHF. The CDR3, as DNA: TGTGCCAGCAGTGGCAGGGCTTATCAGCCCCAGCATTTT.

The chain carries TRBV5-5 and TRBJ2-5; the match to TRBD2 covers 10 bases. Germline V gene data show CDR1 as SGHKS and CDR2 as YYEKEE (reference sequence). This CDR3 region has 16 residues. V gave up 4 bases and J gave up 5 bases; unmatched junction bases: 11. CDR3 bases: TGTGCCAGCAGCCCCCGGGCCAGCGGGGGGGTCGAGACCCAGTACTTC. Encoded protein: CASSPRASGGVETQYF.

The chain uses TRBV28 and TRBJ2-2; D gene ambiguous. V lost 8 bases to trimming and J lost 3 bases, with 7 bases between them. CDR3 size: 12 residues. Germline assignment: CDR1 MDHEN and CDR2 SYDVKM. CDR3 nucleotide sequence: TGTGCCAGCTACACCTACACCGGGGAGCTGTTTTTT. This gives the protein CASYTYTGELFF.